The 4 T cell receptor beta chains below were found in one sample sequenced in a study of vaccination and CD4 T cells after COVID-19. Indicated treatment: approximately 11-day PBMC culture with coronavirus spike peptide pools or control peptides (ViraFEST assay). Prior to the COVID-19 pandemic (2011-2018), the unexposed donor's CD4+ T cells were collected. Their recognized antigens are unknown. The Oncomine TCR Beta short-read assay was applied to DNA of cultured CD4+ T cells. TCRdb independently ran MiXCR on the PCR reads; one entry per CDR3 protein. Seen here are around 7,800 distinct CDR3 sequences, 56% observed once, and the top ten hold under 15%. The sample was CD4+ T cells from blood, cultured in vitro. The receptors were sampled from a human donor in good health.

This clonotype is a singleton in its sample. The rearrangement links TRBV4-2 to TRBJ2-1; 7 bases agree with TRBD2. CDR3 length: 15 amino acids. Germline values: CDR1 LGHNA, CDR2 YNFKEQ. V lost 0 bases, J lost 2 bases, and 1 base stayed unmatched. CDR3 protein: CASSQEREAYNEQFF. Written as DNA, the CDR3 is TGTGCCAGCAGCCAAGAACGGGAGGCCTACAATGAGCAGTTCTTC.

This chain uses TRBV27 with TRBJ1-6; D is unclear. The CDR3 totals 13 residues. Trimming took off 2 bases at V and 9 bases at J, with 8 bases between the two ends. CDR1 and CDR2 from the germline V gene are MNHEY and SMNVEV (reference sequence). The CDR3 reads CASSLVRGSPLHF. The DNA of the CDR3 is TGTGCCAGCAGTTTAGTACGGGGTTCACCCCTCCACTTT.

The chain joins TRBV2 to TRBJ2-7; D may be TRBD1 (6 bases). With 3 bases removed from V and 2 bases from J, the gap between germline ends came to 8 bases. CDR3 length: 13 amino acids. Germline values: CDR1 SNHLY, CDR2 FYNNEI. The CDR3 protein is CASSDWTAYEQYF. CDR3 DNA sequence: TGTGCCAGCAGTGACTGGACAGCCTACGAGCAGTACTTC. Variable domain in full (rest from reference TRBV2 and TRBJ2-7): EPEVTQTPSHQVTQMGQEVILRCVPISNHLYFYWYRQILGQKVEFLVSFYNNEISEKSEIFDDQFSVERPDGSNFTLKIRSTKLEDSAMYFCASSDWTAYEQYFGPGTRLTVT.

The rearrangement uses TRBV7-9 and TRBJ1-1; TRBD1 might be the D (5 bases). V lost 2 bases, J lost 0 bases, and 7 bases lay in between. This CDR3 comprises 14 residues. CDR1 is SEHNR, CDR2 FQNEAQ, per germline (reference sequence). The CDR3 reads CASSLKDMNTEAFF. The CDR3 bases are TGTGCCAGCAGCTTAAAGGACATGAACACTGAAGCTTTCTTT.